This TCR beta chain was observed in a study of shared clonotypes between healthy human individuals. General study results and limits: As a rule, naive subsets had a larger estimated richness than memory subsets.

V was trimmed by 10 bases and J by 7 bases, leaving 19 bases between them. There are 13 residues in the CDR3. CDR1 and CDR2 from the germline V gene are WNHNN and SYGVQD (reference sequence). CD45RO-negative, CCR7-selected cells formed the naive CD8 fraction, which excluded terminally differentiated effector memory CD45RA+ cells. Libraries were prepared by immunoSEQ multiplex PCR; TCRdb keeps only in-frame clonotypes and omits some of them. This table holds roughly 590,000 clones, about 95% found once. About this clone: The target antigen is unknown.

The receptor was isolated from a woman aged 30 to 39 in good health. The chain employs TRBV10-1 and TRBJ1-2, with D hard to call. Input material: naive CD8+ T cells sorted from blood. This chain's CDR3 is CATPRTGKIGYTF. The CDR3 coding sequence is TGCGCCACCCCCAGGACCGGGAAGATTGGCTACACCTTC.